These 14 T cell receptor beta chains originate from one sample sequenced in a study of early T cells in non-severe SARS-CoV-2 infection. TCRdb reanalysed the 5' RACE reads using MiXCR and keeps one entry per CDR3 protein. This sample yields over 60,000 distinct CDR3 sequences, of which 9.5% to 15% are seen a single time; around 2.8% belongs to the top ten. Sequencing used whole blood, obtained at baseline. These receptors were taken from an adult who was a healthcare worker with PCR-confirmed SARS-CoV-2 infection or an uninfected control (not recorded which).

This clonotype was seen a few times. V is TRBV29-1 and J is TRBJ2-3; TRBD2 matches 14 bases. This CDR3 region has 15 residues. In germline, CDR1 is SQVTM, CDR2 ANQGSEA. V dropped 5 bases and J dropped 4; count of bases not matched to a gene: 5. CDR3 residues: CSVSGLAGGPDTQYF. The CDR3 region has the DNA TGCAGCGTTTCCGGACTAGCGGGGGGCCCAGATACGCAGTATTTT.

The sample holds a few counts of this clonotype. CDR3 sequence (DNA): TGTGCCAGCAGTCCCGGGCAGCCCCAGCATTTT. This codes for CASSPGQPQHF. V and J are TRBV2 and TRBJ1-5; D not certain. V gave up 5 bases and J gave up 7 bases, with 6 bases separating them. This CDR3 contains 11 residues. CDR1 SNHLY and CDR2 FYNNEI come from the germline V gene.

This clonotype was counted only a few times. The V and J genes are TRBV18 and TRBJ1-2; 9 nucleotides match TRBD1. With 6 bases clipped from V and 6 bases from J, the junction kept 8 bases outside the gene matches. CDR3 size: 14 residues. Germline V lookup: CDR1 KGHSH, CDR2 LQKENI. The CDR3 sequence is CASSPRTGEDGYTF. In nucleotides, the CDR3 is TGTGCCAGCTCTCCCCGGACAGGGGAAGATGGCTACACCTTC.

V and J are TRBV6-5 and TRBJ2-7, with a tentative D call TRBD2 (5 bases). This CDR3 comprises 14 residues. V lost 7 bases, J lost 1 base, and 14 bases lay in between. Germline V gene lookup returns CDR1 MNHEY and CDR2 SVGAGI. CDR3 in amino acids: CASTPYSGSYEQYF. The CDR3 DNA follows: TGTGCCAGCACACCGTACTCGGGGTCCTACGAGCAGTACTTC.

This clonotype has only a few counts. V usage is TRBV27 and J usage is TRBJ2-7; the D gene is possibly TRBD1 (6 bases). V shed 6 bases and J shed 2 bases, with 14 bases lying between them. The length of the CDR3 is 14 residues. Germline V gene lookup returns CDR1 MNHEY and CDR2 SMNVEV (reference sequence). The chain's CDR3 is CASRFRDTTYEQYF. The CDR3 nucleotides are TGTGCCAGCAGATTCCGGGACACAACCTACGAGCAGTACTTC.

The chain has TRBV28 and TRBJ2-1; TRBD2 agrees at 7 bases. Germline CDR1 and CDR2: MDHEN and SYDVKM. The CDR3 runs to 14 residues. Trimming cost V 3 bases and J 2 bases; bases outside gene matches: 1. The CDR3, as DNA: TGTGCCAGCAGTTTGGGACTAACCTACAATGAGCAGTTCTTC. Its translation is CASSLGLTYNEQFF.

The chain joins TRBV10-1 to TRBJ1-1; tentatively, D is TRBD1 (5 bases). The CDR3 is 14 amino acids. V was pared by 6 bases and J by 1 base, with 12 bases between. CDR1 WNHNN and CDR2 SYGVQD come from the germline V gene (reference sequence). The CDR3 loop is CASSPGRWNTEAFF. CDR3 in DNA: TGCGCCAGCAGCCCGGGACGGTGGAACACTGAAGCTTTCTTT.

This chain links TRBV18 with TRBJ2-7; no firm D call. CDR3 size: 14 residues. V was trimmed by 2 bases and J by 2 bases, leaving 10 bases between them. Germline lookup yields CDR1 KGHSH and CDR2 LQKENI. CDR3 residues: CASSPGPSTYEQYF. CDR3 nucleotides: TGTGCCAGCTCACCAGGCCCAAGTACCTACGAGCAGTACTTC.

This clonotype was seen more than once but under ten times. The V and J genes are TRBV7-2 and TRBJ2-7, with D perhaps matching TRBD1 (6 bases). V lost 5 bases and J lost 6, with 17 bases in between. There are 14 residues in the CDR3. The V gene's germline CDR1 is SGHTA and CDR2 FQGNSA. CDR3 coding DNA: TGTGCCAGCAGCCGAGCCTGGCAAGGGGGCGAGCAGTACTTC. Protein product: CASSRAWQGGEQYF.

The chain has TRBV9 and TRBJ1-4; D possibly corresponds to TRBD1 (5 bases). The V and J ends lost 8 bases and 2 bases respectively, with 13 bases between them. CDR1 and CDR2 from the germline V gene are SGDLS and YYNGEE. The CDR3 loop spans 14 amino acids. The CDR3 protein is CARPSGGTNEKLFF. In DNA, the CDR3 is TGTGCCAGACCCTCCGGGGGGACTAATGAAAAACTGTTTTTT. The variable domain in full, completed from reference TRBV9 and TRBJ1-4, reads DSGVTQTPKHLITATGQRVTLRCSPRSGDLSVYWYQQSLDQGLQFLIQYYNGEERAKGNILERFSAQQFPDLHSELNLSSLELGDSALYFCARPSGGTNEKLFFGSGTQLSVL.

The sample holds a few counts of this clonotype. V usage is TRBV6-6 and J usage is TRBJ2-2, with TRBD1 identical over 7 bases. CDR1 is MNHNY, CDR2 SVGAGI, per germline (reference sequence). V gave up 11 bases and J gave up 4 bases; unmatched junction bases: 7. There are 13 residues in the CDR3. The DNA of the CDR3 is TGTGCCGGCTCGACAGGGAGCACCGGGGAGCTGTTTTTT. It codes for CAGSTGSTGELFF.

Here the CDR3 DNA reads TGTGCCAGCAGCTTCGGACAGCTTATAATGAACACTGAAGCTTTCTTT. Its protein product is CASSFGQLIMNTEAFF. The chain employs TRBV6-2 or TRBV6-3 and TRBJ1-1; TRBD1 might be the D (6 bases). CDR1 is MNHEY, CDR2 SVGEGT, per germline. CDR3 length: 16 amino acids. V dropped 6 bases and J dropped 0 bases, with 17 bases sitting between them.

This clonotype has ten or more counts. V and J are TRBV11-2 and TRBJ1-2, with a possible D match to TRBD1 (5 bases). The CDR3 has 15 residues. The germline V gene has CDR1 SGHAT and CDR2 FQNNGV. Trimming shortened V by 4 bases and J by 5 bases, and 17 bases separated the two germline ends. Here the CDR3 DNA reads TGTGCCAGCAGCTGGGGCCCCGAGGGGTTTTATGGCTACACCTTC. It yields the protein CASSWGPEGFYGYTF.

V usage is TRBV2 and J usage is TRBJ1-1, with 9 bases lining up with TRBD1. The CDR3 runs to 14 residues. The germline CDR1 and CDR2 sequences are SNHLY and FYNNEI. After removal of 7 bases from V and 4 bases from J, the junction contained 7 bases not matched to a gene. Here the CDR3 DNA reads TGTGCCAGCACCGGGACAGGGCGGTTCACTGAAGCTTTCTTT. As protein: CASTGTGRFTEAFF.